Each of the 30 T cell receptor beta chains below was sequenced from the same sample in a study of tumor-infiltrating lymphocytes in primary liver carcinoma. The researchers produced TCR beta cDNA from 450 to 600 ng total RNA with a constant-region primer. A slightly modified ARM-PCR protocol with three nested multiplex PCR rounds produced these TCR beta libraries. TRBV1-TRBV30 forward and Cbeta reverse primers drove the first two roughly 10-cycle rounds. TCRdb reanalysed the multiplex PCR reads using MiXCR and keeps one entry per CDR3 protein. The table shows more than 70,000 distinct CDR3 sequences, with roughly 72% occurring only once. Bulk tissue was left unsorted, and RNA and DNA were co-extracted from 20-30 mg of it. Sequencing input: liver tumor tissue from sampling region 1. Subset here: tumor region T1, superior pole. Every receptor here comes from a man aged 35-49 years with primary liver carcinoma and hepatitis B virus infection.

Of note for this clonotype: The CDR3 does not close with the conserved phenylalanine or tryptophan, likely indicating a read error. The CDR3 region is CASSAPVTQETQYL. CDR3 DNA: TGTGCCAGCAGTGCCCCAGTCACACAAGAGACCCAGTACTTA. The chain recombines TRBV12-3 or TRBV12-4 with TRBJ2-5; D gene ambiguous. V lost 5 bases, J lost 2 bases, and 12 bases lay in between. This CDR3 spans 14 amino acids.

Note on this clonotype: One junction end disagrees with the germline gene, perhaps due to a read error. V is TRBV6-1 and J is TRBJ2-7; 8 nucleotides match TRBD2. This CDR3 has 13 residues. The germline V gene encodes CDR1 MNHNS and CDR2 SASEGT. DNA for the CDR3: TGTGCCAGCAGACTAGCGGAGGAGTACGAGCTGTACTTC. Its protein product is CASRLAEEYELYF.

By frequency in the sample, this clonotype is medium-sized. The rearrangement uses TRBV6-5 and TRBJ1-2; tentative D call: TRBD1 (5 bases). There are 16 residues in the CDR3. V lost 2 bases to trimming and J lost 6 bases, with 19 bases between them. Per the germline V gene, CDR1 is MNHEY and CDR2 is SVGAGI. The CDR3 DNA is TGTGCCAGCAGTTACCTGAGGGGAGGCAGGGAAAATGGCTACACCTTC. Its protein is CASSYLRGGRENGYTF.

As to this clonotype: A read error may explain this, as a much larger clone is one base away. The rearrangement joins TRBV5-1 to TRBJ1-1, with a weak D call TRBD1 (6 bases). The V gene lost 0 bases and the J gene lost 4 bases, with 10 bases spanning the gap. This CDR3 is built from 14 residues. CDR1 and CDR2 (germline): SGHRS, YFSETQ. CDR3 amino acids: CASSLVGGGTEAFF. CDR3 nucleotide sequence: TGCGCCAGCAGCTTGGTCGGAGGGGGCACTGAAGCTTTCTTT.

The chain combines TRBV6-1 with TRBJ1-3; weak D call: TRBD1 (5 bases). The germline V gene has CDR1 MNHNS and CDR2 SASEGT. The CDR3 sequence is 14 residues long. The germline V and J ends were trimmed by 8 bases and 2 bases, with 13 bases remaining between them. DNA of the CDR3: TGTGCCAGCGGTGGACGGGGACCTGGAAACACCATATATTTT. Protein product: CASGGRGPGNTIYF.

A remark on this clonotype: At one end, the junction sequence differs from germline, possibly due to a read error. The rearrangement links TRBV29-1 to TRBJ1-1, with 7 bases identical to TRBD1. The CDR3 has 13 amino acids. Germline CDR1 reads SQVTM; CDR2 reads ANQGSEA. This CDR3 is CSIDGQGDTGAFF. In DNA, the CDR3 is TGCAGCATTGACGGTCAGGGGGACACTGGAGCTTTCTTT.

Comment on this clonotype: Compared with germline, one end of the junction differs, possibly owing to a read error. The rearrangement joins TRBV10-3 to TRBJ2-2; TRBD2 aligns across 7 bases. The CDR3 is 18 residues long. Germline CDR1 and CDR2: ENHRY and SYGVKD. The CDR3: CATSGTTTSDSNTRELFF. CDR3 nucleotides: TGTGCCACCAGTGGAACGACCACTAGCGACTCGAACACCAGGGAGCTGTTTTTT.

This clonotype was recorded only once. Germline is not matched at one junction end, which may reflect a read error. This chain joins TRBV28 and TRBJ2-7; no firm D call. The CDR3 consists of 12 residues. Germline V gene sequence: CDR1 MDHEN, CDR2 SYDVKM. Here the CDR3 DNA reads TGTGCCAGCAGTCCGACGACCTACAAGCAGTATTTC. Translated, it gives CASSPTTYKQYF.

Comments on this clonotype: The junction shows a germline mismatch at one end, possibly a read error. The rearrangement joins TRBV11-2 to TRBJ1-5; D may be TRBD1 (5 bases). CDR1 and CDR2 (germline): SGHAT, FQNNGV. The CDR3 spans 16 residues. CDR3 in DNA: TGTGCTAGCACGACCCCTGGGGGAAGGGGTCGGGAGTCCCAACATTTT. As protein: CASTTPGGRGRESQHF. Complete variable domain (other parts from reference TRBV11-2 and TRBJ1-5): EAGVAQSPRYKIIEKRQSVAFWCNPISGHATLYWYQQILGQGPKLLIQFQNNGVVDDSQLPKDRFSAERLKGVDSTLKIQPAKLEDSAVYLCASTTPGGRGRESQHFGDGTRLSIL.

A remark on this clonotype: It is likely a read error, because the conserved phenylalanine at the end of the CDR3 is missing. The chain is built from TRBV11-2 and TRBJ2-7; D is possibly TRBD2 (6 bases). Looked up from germline, CDR1 is SGHAT and CDR2 is FQNNGV. Trimming removed 1 base at V and 9 bases at J, with 13 bases between. The CDR3 runs 13 residues. CDR3 bases: TGTGCCAGCAGCTTAGGTGGGCTAGCGTCGCAGTACTCC. Translation gives CASSLGGLASQYS.

This clonotype was detected many times. This chain joins TRBV5-1 and TRBJ1-5; 8 bases match TRBD1. Germline values: CDR1 SGHRS, CDR2 YFSETQ. The CDR3 covers 15 residues. Trimming cost V 0 bases and J 6 bases; bases outside gene matches: 5. The CDR3 protein is CASSLDTGGGQPQHF. CDR3 sequence (DNA): TGCGCCAGCAGCTTGGATACAGGGGGAGGTCAGCCCCAGCATTTT.

About this clonotype: The conserved phenylalanine or tryptophan is not found at the CDR3 terminus, so this likely reflects a read error. The chain combines TRBV4-2 with TRBJ2-1; 11 bases align to TRBD2. CDR1 is LGHNA, CDR2 YNFKEQ, per germline. The CDR3 has 15 residues. CDR3 region: CVSSQQTSGDNEQFL. The CDR3 DNA reads TGTGTCAGCAGCCAACAGACTAGCGGGGACAATGAGCAGTTCTTA.

DNA of the CDR3: TGTGCCAGCAGCTTCCGGAGGGGCGAGACCGGAATAAGGAACACCGGGGAGCTGTTTTTT. It specifies CASSFRRGETGIRNTGELFF. This sequence joins TRBV7-8 and TRBJ2-2, with TRBD2 as a possible D gene (6 bases). This CDR3 region has 20 residues. V lost 3 bases and J 1 base, leaving 24 bases between the germline ends. Germline lookup yields CDR1 SGHVS and CDR2 FQNEAQ.

On this clonotype itself: A read error may be the cause here, since a much bigger clone is one base away. This sequence joins TRBV2 and TRBJ2-5, with D tentatively TRBD1 or TRBD2 (5 bases each). This CDR3 spans 13 amino acids. Germline CDR1 SNHLY, CDR2 FYNNEI. The CDR3 DNA reads TGTGTCGCCCTGAGGGTGGACAAGGAGACCCAGTACTTC. This gives the protein CVALRVDKETQYF.

The CDR3 protein is CANKRMGGQGFGTEAFF. The DNA of the CDR3 is TGTGCCAACAAGCGAATGGGGGGACAGGGGTTCGGCACTGAAGCTTTCTTT. The V call is TRBV11-2, the J call TRBJ1-1; 10 bases agree with TRBD1. Germline assignment: CDR1 SGHAT and CDR2 FQNNGV. The J segment lost 4 bases and the V segment lost 10 bases, leaving 18 bases of the junction unmatched. This CDR3 contains 17 residues. The complete variable domain, with remaining parts taken from reference TRBV11-2 and TRBJ1-1, reads EAGVAQSPRYKIIEKRQSVAFWCNPISGHATLYWYQQILGQGPKLLIQFQNNGVVDDSQLPKDRFSAERLKGVDSTLKIQPAKLEDSAVYLCANKRMGGQGFGTEAFFGQGTRLTVV.

This chain joins TRBV18 and TRBJ2-7; no reliable D call. The V end lost 3 bases, the J end lost 2 bases, and 8 bases lay between the germline ends. Germline values: CDR1 KGHSH, CDR2 LQKENI. The CDR3 totals 13 residues. This chain's CDR3 is CASSPDGPYEQYF. The CDR3 bases are TGTGCCAGCTCACCTGACGGACCCTACGAGCAGTACTTC.

This clonotype has only a few counts. A clone one base away is much larger, so this may be a read error. The chain is built from TRBV6-1 and TRBJ2-1; D is perhaps TRBD1 (7 bases). Trimming left V 10 bases short and J 0 bases short, with 16 bases between. The CDR3 contains 15 residues. CDR1 is MNHNS and CDR2 is SASEGT in the germline V gene. Written as DNA, the CDR3 is TGTGCCAACAGGGGCGGGGACGTCTCCTACAATGAGCAGTTCTTC. Translation: CANRGGDVSYNEQFF.

CDR3 sequence (DNA): TGTGCCAGCAGCGACTCGTGGGCGAGGATTAACACCGGGGAGCTGTTTTTT. Encoded protein: CASSDSWARINTGELFF. The chain links TRBV11-2 to TRBJ2-2; D remains ambiguous. V lost 5 bases to trimming and J lost 2 bases, with 18 bases between them. The CDR3 covers 17 residues. Germline V gene sequence: CDR1 SGHAT, CDR2 FQNNGV.

Worth noting for this clonotype: Germline and junction disagree at one end, which may indicate a read error. The genes are TRBV11-2 and TRBJ2-6; D perhaps matches TRBD2 (5 bases). The CDR3 length is 18 residues. Germline assignment: CDR1 SGHAT and CDR2 FQNNGV. The CDR3 is CASSRFPSGSSGANVLTF. The CDR3 nucleotides read TGTGCCAGCAGCCGCTTTCCATCGGGAAGCTCTGGCGCCAACGTCCTGACTTTC.

This clonotype was observed many times. The V and J genes are TRBV13 and TRBJ2-5; D not resolved. CDR1 PRHDT and CDR2 FYEKMQ come from the germline V gene (reference sequence). The V and J ends lost 0 bases and 5 bases respectively, with 10 bases between them. The CDR3 is 14 residues long. In DNA form, the CDR3 reads TGTGCCAGCAGCTTAGGCGCAGGCCGGGAGACCCAGTACTTC. Encoded protein: CASSLGAGRETQYF.

This clonotype was seen many times. V is TRBV28 and J is TRBJ2-1, with 7 bases matching TRBD1. The CDR3 has 15 amino acids. CDR1 and CDR2 (germline): MDHEN, SYDVKM. V dropped 6 bases and J dropped 2; count of bases not matched to a gene: 7. CDR3: CASSENRGAYNEQFF. The CDR3 nucleotides read TGTGCCAGCAGCGAGAACAGGGGTGCCTACAATGAGCAGTTCTTC.

Note on this clonotype: The missing conserved phenylalanine or tryptophan at the end of this CDR3 makes a read error likely. This sequence joins TRBV7-6 and TRBJ2-1; 8 positions match TRBD2. After removal of 5 bases from V and 1 base from J, the junction contained 7 bases not matched to a gene. Germline assignment: CDR1 SGHVS and CDR2 FNYEAQ. The CDR3 totals 16 residues. DNA of the CDR3: TGTGCCAGCAGCCGTATAACTAGCGGTTCCTACAATGAGCAGTTCTTG. The encoded protein is CASSRITSGSYNEQFL.

As for this clonotype: This may come from a read error, since a much larger clone is one base off. This chain connects TRBV28 to TRBJ2-6, with TRBD2 matching over 9 bases. This CDR3 contains 14 residues. In germline, CDR1 is MDHEN, CDR2 SYDVKM. This chain's CDR3 is CASGGYYGANVLTF. As DNA, the CDR3 is TGTGCTAGCGGGGGCTACTATGGGGCCAACGTCCTGACTTTC.

As for this clonotype: The junction departs from germline at one end; a sequencing error may be responsible. J is TRBJ2-1 and V is TRBV14; TRBD2 matches 8 bases. This CDR3 region has 20 residues. Germline values: CDR1 SGHDN, CDR2 FVKESK. CDR3: CASTQDTGSGRSQRGYEQLF. CDR3 sequence (DNA): TGTGCCAGCACCCAAGACACCGGGTCAGGTCGGAGTCAGCGGGGGTATGAGCAGCTCTTC.

In the case of this clonotype: At one end the junction does not follow the germline gene, possibly because of a read error. The chain joins TRBV11-2 to TRBJ2-3; maybe TRBD2 (6 bases). There are 17 residues in the CDR3. Germline V CDR1 and CDR2: SGHAT, FQNNGV. The CDR3: CANSLVGAGSCEGTQYF. DNA of the CDR3: TGTGCCAACAGCTTAGTCGGCGCGGGGTCGTGTGAAGGTACGCAGTATTTT.

As concerns this clonotype: Mismatch with germline at one junction end may stem from a read error. The chain joins TRBV6-1 to TRBJ1-4, with unresolved D. The CDR3 is made up of 13 amino acids. Germline CDR1 MNHNS, CDR2 SASEGT. The CDR3, as DNA: TGTGCCAGCAGTTTACAGCGCAATAAAAAACTTTTTTTT. It specifies CASSLQRNKKLFF.

Points on this clonotype: Mismatch with germline at one junction end may stem from a read error. The CDR3 is CASGEVSSEANVLTF. In nucleotides, the CDR3 is TGTGCCAGCGGTGAAGTTAGCTCTGAGGCCAACGTCCTGACTTTC. V is TRBV6-1 and J is TRBJ2-6; D gene ambiguous. The CDR3 extends over 15 amino acids. CDR1 and CDR2 (germline): MNHNS, SASEGT.

The J gene is TRBJ2-5, the V gene TRBV25-1; 12 bases line up with TRBD2. The germline CDR1 and CDR2 sequences are MGHDK and SYGVNS. The CDR3 is made up of 20 amino acids. Trimming removed 2 bases from V and 5 bases from J; junction bases left unmatched: 18. The CDR3 spells CASSEPNRPGLAGGSETQYF. The DNA of the CDR3 is TGTGCCAGCAGTGAACCGAACAGACCAGGTCTAGCGGGAGGGAGTGAGACCCAGTACTTC.

For this clonotype: The CDR3 does not end in the conserved phenylalanine or tryptophan, so this is likely a read error. The CDR3: CVSSFAGYSDNEQFS. The CDR3 region has the DNA TGTGTCAGCAGTTTCGCTGGTTACTCCGACAATGAGCAGTTCTCC. The chain joins TRBV12-3 or TRBV12-4 to TRBJ2-1; D is uncertain. This CDR3 contains 15 residues.

This chain joins TRBV11-1 and TRBJ2-1; D is unresolved. Germline V lookup: CDR1 SGHAT, CDR2 FQDESV (reference sequence). The ends were cut back, 1 base at V and 13 bases at J, with 14 bases in the middle. CDR3 size: 13 residues. The CDR3 nucleotides are TGTGCCAGCAGCTTAGGCCGGCCAAATGTACAGTTCTTC. Its translation: CASSLGRPNVQFF.